The following is a T cell receptor beta chain sequence with its context. This sample stems from a study of shared clonotypes between healthy human individuals. The replicate PCRs on unsorted PBMC were given approximately 300 ng DNA, which is about 27,000 T cell genomes. Clones were sequenced by immunoSEQ multiplex PCR, and TCRdb holds only the in-frame ones, with some missing. The data hold about 500,000 clones, with roughly four fifths observed a single time. The ends lost 4 bases at V and 0 bases at J; junction bases unmatched: 13. CDR1 is MNHEY, CDR2 SMNVEV, per germline (reference sequence). This CDR3 contains 19 residues. Each donor was a Caucasian adult residing in Nashville, Tennessee. Each unsorted sample relied on about 90 million PBMCs as its source of genomic DNA.

This TCR was recovered from a woman between 40 and 50 years old in good health. Some clones in this sample may be carry-over from other donors' samples. The material sequenced was PBMCs. V is TRBV27 and J is TRBJ2-1; 9 bases agree with TRBD1. Written as DNA, the CDR3 is TGTGCCAGCAGTTCCGACAGGGGGGGGACCCCGAGCTCCTACAATGAGCAGTTCTTC. Translated: CASSSDRGGTPSSYNEQFF.